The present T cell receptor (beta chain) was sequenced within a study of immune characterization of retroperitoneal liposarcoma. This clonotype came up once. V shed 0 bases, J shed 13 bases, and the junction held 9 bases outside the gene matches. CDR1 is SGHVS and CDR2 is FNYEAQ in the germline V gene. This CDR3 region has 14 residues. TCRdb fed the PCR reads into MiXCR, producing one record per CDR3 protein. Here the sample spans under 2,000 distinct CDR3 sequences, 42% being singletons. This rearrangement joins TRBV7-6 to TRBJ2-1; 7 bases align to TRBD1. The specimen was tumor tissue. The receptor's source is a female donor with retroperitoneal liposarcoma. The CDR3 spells CASSLAEGAYIQFF. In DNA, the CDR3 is TGTGCCAGCAGCTTAGCAGAGGGGGCGTACATTCAGTTCTTC.